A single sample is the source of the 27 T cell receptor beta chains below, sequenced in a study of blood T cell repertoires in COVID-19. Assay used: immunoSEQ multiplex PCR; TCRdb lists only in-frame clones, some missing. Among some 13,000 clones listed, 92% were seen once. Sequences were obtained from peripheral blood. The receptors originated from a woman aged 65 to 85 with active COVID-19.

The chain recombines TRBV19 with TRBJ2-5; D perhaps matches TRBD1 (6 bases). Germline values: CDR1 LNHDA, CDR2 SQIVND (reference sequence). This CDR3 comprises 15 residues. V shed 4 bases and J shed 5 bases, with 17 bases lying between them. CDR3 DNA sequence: TGTGCCAGTAGTACCAAGGGACACTTCGATGAGACCCAGTACTTC. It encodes CASSTKGHFDETQYF. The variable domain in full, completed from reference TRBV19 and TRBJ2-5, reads DGGITQSPKYLFRKEGQNVTLSCEQNLNHDAMYWYRQDPGQGLRLIYYSQIVNDFQKGDIAEGYSVSREKKESFPLTVTSAQKNPTAFYLCASSTKGHFDETQYFGPGTRLLVL.

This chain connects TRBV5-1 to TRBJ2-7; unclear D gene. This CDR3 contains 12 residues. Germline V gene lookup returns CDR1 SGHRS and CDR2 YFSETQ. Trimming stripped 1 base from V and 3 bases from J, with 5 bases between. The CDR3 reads CASSLTFYEQYF. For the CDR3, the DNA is TGCGCCAGCAGCTTGACATTCTACGAGCAGTACTTC.

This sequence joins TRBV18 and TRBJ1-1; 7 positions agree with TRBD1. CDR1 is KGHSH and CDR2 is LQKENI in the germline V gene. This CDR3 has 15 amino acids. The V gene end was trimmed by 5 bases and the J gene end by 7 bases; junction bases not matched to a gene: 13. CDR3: CASSSQETGMGEAFF. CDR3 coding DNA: TGTGCCAGCTCATCACAAGAGACAGGGATGGGTGAAGCTTTCTTT. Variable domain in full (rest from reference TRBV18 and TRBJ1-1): NAGVMQNPRHLVRRRGQEARLRCSPMKGHSHVYWYRQLPEEGLKFMVYLQKENIIDESGMPKERFSAEFPKEGPSILRIQQVVRGDSAAYFCASSSQETGMGEAFFGQGTRLTVV.

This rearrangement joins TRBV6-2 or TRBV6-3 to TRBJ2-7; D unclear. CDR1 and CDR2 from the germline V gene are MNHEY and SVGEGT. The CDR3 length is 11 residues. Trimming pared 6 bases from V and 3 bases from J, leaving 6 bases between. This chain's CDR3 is CASSRDYEQYF. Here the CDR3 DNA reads TGTGCCAGCAGCCGCGACTACGAGCAGTACTTC.

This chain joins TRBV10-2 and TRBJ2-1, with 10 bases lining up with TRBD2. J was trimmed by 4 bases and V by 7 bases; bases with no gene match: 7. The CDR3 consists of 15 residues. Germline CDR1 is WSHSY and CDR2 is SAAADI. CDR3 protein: CASKLRTSGYNEQFF. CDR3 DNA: TGCGCCAGCAAATTAAGGACTAGCGGATACAATGAGCAGTTCTTC.

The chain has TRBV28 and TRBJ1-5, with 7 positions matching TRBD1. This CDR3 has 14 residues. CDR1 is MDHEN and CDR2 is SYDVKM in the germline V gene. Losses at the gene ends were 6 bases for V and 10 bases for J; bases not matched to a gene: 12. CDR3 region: CASSRQGGLGPQHF. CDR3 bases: TGTGCCAGCAGCCGACAGGGCGGTTTAGGTCCCCAGCATTTT.

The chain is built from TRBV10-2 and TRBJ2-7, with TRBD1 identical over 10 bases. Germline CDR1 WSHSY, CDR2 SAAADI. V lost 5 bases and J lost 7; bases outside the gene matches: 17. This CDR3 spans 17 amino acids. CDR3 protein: CASSRLPPGQGTREQYF. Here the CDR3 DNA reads TGCGCCAGCAGTCGCCTTCCCCCGGGACAGGGGACGAGGGAGCAGTACTTC.

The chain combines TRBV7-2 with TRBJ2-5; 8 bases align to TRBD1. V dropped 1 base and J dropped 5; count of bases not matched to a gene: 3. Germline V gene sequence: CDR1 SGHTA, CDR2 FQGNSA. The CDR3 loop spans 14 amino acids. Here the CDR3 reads CASSLGPGGETQYF. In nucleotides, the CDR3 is TGTGCCAGCAGCTTAGGACCAGGGGGCGAGACCCAGTACTTC.

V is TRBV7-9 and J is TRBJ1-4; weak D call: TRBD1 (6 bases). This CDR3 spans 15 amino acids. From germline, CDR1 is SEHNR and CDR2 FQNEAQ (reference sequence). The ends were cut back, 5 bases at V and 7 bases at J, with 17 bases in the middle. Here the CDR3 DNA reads TGTGCCAGCAGCCGGACAGCGCCCGGGGCTGAAAAACTGTTTTTT. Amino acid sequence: CASSRTAPGAEKLFF.

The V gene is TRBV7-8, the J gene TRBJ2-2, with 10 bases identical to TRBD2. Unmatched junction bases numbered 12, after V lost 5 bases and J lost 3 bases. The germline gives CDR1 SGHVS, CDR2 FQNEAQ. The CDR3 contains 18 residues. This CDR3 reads CASSRRGASGSYTGELFF. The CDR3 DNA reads TGTGCCAGCAGCCGGAGGGGGGCTAGCGGGAGTTACACCGGGGAGCTGTTTTTT.

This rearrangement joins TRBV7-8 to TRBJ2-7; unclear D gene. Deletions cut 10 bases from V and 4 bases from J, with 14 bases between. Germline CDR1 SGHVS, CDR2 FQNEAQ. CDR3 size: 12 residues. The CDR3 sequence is CANRPRVYEQYF. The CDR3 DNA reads TGTGCCAACCGTCCCCGCGTATACGAGCAGTACTTC.

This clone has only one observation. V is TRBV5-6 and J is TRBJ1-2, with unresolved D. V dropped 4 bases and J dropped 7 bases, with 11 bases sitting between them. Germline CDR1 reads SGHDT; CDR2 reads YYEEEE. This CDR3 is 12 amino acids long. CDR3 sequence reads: CASSPSGIGYTF. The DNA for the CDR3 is TGTGCCAGCAGCCCGTCGGGGATTGGCTACACCTTC.

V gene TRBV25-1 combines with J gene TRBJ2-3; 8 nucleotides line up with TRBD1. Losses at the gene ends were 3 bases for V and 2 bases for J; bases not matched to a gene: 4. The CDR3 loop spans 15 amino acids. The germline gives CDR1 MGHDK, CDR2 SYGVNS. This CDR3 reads CASSDGQGLTDTQYF. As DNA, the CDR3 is TGTGCCAGCAGTGACGGACAGGGTCTCACAGATACGCAGTATTTT.

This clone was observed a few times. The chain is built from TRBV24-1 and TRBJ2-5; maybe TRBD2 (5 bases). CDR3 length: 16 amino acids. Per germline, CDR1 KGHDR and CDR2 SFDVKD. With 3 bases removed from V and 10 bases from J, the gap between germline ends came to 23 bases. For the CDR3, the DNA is TGTGCCACCAGTGATGCCCAGGCCGCCAGGAGAGAGGGCCAGTACTTC. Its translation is CATSDAQAARREGQYF.

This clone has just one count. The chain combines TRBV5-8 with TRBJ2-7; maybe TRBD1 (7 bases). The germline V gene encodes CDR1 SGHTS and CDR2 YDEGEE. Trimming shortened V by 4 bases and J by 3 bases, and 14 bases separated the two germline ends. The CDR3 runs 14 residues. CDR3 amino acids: CASSRGTVVYEQYF. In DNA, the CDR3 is TGTGCCAGCAGCCGCGGGACAGTGGTCTACGAGCAGTACTTC.

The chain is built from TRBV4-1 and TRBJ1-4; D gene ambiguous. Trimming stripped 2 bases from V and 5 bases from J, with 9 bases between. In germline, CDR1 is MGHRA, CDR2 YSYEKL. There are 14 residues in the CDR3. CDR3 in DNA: TGCGCCAGCAGCCAATCGCCGGGGAATGAAAAACTGTTTTTT. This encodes CASSQSPGNEKLFF.

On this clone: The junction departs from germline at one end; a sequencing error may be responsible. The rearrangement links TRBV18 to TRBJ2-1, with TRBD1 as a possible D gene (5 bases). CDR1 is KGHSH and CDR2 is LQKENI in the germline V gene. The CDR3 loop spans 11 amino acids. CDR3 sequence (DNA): TGTGCCAGCGGAATGGACACCCCCCCGGTCTTC. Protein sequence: CASGMDTPPVF.

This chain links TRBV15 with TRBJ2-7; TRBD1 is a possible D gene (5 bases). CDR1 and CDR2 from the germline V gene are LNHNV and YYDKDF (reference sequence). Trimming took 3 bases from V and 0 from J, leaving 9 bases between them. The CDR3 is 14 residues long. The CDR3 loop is CATSSWGRSYEQYF. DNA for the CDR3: TGTGCCACCAGCAGTTGGGGCCGCTCCTACGAGCAGTACTTC.

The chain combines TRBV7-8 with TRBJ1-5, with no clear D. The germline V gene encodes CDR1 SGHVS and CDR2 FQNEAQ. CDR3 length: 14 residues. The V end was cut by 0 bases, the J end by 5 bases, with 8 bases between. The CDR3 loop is CASSLAYRDQPQHF. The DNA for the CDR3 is TGTGCCAGCAGCTTAGCCTATCGCGATCAGCCCCAGCATTTT.

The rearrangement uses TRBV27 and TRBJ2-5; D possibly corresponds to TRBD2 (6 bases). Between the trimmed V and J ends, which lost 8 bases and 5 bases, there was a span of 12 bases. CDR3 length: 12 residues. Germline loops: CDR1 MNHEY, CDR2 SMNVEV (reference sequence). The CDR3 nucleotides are TGTGCCAGCGGGGAGGTCGAGGAGACCCAGTACTTC. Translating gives CASGEVEETQYF.

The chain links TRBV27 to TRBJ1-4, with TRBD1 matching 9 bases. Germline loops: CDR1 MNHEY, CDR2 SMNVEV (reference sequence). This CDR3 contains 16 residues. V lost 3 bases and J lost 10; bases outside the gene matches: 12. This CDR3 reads CASSFSTGGSVRKLFF. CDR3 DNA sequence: TGTGCCAGCAGTTTTTCTACAGGGGGCTCGGTACGAAAACTGTTTTTT.

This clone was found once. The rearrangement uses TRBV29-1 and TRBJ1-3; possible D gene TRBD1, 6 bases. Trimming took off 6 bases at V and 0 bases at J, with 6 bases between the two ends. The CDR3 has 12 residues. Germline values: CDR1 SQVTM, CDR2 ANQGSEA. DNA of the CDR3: TGCAGCGTACAGGGCTCTGGAAACACCATATATTTT. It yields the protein CSVQGSGNTIYF.

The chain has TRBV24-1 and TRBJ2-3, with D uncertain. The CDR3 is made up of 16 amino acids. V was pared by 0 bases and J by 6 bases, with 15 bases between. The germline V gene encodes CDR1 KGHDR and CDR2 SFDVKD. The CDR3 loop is CATSDLSPPSADTQYF. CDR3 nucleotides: TGTGCCACCAGTGATTTGTCCCCGCCATCCGCGGATACGCAGTATTTT.

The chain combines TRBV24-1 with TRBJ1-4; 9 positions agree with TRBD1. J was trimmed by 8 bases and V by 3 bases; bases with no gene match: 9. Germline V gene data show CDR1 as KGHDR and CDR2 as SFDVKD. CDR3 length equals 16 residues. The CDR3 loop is CATSDGTGGGREKLFF. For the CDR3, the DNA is TGTGCCACCAGTGATGGAACAGGGGGCGGGAGAGAAAAACTGTTTTTT.

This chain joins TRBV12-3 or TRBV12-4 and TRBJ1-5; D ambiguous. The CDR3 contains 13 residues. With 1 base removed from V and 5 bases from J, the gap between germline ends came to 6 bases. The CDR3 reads CASSLVGDQPQHF. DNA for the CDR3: TGTGCCAGCAGTTTAGTGGGCGATCAGCCCCAGCATTTT.

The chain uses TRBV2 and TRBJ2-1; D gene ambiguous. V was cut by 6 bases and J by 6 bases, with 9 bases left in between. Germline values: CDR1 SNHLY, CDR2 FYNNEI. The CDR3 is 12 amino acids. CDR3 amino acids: CASRELGNEQFF. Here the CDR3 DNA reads TGTGCCAGCAGAGAACTCGGCAATGAGCAGTTCTTC.

CDR3 sequence (DNA): TGTGCCAGCAAAGGCGGCCTTCGCACTGAAGCTTTCTTT. Residues: CASKGGLRTEAFF. The V gene is TRBV6-6, the J gene TRBJ1-1; D not resolved. The CDR3 extends over 13 amino acids. Trimming took 7 bases from V and 4 from J, leaving 13 bases between them. Germline V lookup: CDR1 MNHNY, CDR2 SVGAGI (reference sequence).